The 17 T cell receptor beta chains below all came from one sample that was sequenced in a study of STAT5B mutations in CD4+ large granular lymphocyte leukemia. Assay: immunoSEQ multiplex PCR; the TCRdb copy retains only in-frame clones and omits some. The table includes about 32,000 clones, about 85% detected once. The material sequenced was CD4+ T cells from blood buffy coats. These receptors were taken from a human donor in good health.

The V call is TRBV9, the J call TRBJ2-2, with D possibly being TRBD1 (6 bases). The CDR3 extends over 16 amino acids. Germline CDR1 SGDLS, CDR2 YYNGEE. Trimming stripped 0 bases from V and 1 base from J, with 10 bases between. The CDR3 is CASSVATGKNTGELFF. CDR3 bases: TGTGCCAGCAGCGTAGCAACAGGGAAGAACACCGGGGAGCTGTTTTTT.

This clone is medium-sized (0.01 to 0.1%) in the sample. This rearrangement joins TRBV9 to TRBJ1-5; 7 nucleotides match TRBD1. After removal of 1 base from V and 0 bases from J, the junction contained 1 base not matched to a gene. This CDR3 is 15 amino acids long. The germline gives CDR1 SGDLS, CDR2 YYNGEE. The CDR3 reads CASSVSGGSNQPQHF. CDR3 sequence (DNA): TGTGCCAGCAGCGTATCAGGGGGTAGCAATCAGCCCCAGCATTTT.

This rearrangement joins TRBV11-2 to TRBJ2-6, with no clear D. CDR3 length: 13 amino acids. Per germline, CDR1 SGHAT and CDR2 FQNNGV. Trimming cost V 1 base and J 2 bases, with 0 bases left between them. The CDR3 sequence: CASSLAGANVLTF. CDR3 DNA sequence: TGTGCCAGCAGCTTAGCTGGGGCCAACGTCCTGACTTTC.

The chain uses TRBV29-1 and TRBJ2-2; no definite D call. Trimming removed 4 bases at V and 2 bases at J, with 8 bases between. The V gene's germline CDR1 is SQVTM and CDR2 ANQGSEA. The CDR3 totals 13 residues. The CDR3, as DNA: TGCAGCGTTGTTACCTCTAACACCGGGGAGCTGTTTTTT. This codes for CSVVTSNTGELFF.

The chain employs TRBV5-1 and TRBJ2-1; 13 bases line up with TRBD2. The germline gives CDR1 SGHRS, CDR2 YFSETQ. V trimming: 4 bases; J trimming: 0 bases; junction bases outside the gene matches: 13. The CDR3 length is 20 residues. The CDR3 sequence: CASSLPTSGRARSSYNEQFF. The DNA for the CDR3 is TGCGCCAGCAGCCTTCCAACTAGCGGGAGGGCCCGAAGCTCCTACAATGAGCAGTTCTTC.

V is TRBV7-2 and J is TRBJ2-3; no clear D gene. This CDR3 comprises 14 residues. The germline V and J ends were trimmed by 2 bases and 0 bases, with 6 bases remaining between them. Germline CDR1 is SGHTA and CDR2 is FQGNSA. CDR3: CASSLMDSTDTQYF. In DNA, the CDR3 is TGTGCCAGCAGCTTAATGGATAGCACAGATACGCAGTATTTT.

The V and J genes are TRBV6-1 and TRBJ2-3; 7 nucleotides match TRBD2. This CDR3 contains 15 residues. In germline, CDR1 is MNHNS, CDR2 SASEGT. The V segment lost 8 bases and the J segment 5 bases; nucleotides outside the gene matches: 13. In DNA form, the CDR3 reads TGTGCCAGCCAATCCCCGGGAGGCAGTGGAGATACGCAGTATTTT. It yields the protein CASQSPGGSGDTQYF.

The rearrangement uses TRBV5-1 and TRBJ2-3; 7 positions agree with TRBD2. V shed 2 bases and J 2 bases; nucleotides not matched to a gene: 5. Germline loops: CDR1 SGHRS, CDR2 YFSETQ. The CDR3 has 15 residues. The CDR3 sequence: CASSLTSDNTDTQYF. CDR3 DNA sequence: TGCGCCAGCAGCTTAACTAGCGATAACACAGATACGCAGTATTTT.

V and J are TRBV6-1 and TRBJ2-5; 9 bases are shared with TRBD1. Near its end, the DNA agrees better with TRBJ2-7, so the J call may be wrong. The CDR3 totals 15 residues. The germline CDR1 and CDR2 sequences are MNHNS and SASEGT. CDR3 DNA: TGTGCCAGCAAGAGTCCGGGACAGGGCACCCACGAGCAGTACTTC. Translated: CASKSPGQGTHEQYF.

CDR3 nucleotide sequence: TGCAGCGTTGGGGGACAGGGGAATGAAAAACTGTTTTTT. It yields the protein CSVGGQGNEKLFF. This chain uses TRBV29-1 with TRBJ1-4; 10 bases agree with TRBD1. The CDR3 has 13 amino acids. With 4 bases clipped from V and 5 bases from J, the junction kept 1 base outside the gene matches. Germline CDR1 SQVTM, CDR2 ANQGSEA. Drawing the rest from reference TRBV29-1 and TRBJ1-4, the complete variable domain is SAVISQKPSRDICQRGTSLTIQCQVDSQVTMMFWYRQQPGQSLTLIATANQGSEATYESGFVIDKFPISRPNLTFSTLTVSNMSPEDSSIYLCSVGGQGNEKLFFGSGTQLSVL.

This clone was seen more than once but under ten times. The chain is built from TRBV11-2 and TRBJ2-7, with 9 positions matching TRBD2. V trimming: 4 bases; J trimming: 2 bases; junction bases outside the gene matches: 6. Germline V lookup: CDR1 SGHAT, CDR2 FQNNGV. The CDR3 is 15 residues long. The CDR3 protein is CASSSWTSEAYEQYF. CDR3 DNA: TGTGCCAGCAGCTCATGGACTAGCGAGGCCTACGAGCAGTACTTC.

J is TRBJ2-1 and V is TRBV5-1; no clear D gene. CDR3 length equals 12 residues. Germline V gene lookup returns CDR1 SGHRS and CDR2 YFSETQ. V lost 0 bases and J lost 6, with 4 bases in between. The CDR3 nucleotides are TGCGCCAGCAGCTTGGGTCTCAATGAGCAGTTCTTC. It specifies CASSLGLNEQFF.

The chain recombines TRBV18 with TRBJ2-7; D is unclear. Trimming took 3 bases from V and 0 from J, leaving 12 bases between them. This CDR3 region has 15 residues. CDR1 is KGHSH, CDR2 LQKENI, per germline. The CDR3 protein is CASSPNPTDSYEQYF. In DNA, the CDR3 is TGTGCCAGCTCACCTAACCCGACGGACTCCTACGAGCAGTACTTC.

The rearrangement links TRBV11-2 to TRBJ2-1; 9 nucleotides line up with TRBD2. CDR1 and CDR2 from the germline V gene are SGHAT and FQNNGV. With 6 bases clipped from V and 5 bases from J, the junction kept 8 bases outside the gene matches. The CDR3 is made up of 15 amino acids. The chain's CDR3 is CASSPTSGFNNEQFF. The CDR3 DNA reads TGTGCCAGCAGTCCCACTAGCGGGTTTAACAATGAGCAGTTCTTC.

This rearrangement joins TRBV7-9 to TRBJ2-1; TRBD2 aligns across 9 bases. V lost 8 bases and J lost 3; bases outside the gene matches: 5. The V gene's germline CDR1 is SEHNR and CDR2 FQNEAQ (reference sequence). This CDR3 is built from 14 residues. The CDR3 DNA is TGTGCCAGCCGGCCTAGCGGGAACTACAATGAGCAGTTCTTC. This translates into CASRPSGNYNEQFF.

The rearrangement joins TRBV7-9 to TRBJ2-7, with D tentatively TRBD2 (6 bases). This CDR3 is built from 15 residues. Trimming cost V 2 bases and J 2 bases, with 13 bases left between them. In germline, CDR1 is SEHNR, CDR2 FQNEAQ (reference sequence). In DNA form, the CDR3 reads TGTGCCAGCAGCTTATTCGTGGGGGGAACCTACGAGCAGTACTTC. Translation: CASSLFVGGTYEQYF.

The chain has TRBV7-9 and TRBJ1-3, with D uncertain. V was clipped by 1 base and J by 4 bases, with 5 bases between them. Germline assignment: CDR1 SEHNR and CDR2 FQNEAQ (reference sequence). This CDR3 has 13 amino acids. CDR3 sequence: CASSLGGGNTIYF. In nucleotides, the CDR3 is TGTGCCAGCAGCTTAGGAGGGGGAAACACCATATATTTT.